This T cell receptor beta chain stems from a study of blood T cell repertoires in COVID-19. The CDR3 has 16 residues. Germline CDR1 reads MNHEY; CDR2 reads SMNVEV (reference sequence). Trimming took 5 bases from V and 0 from J, leaving 17 bases between them. The method was immunoSEQ multiplex PCR; TCRdb's version includes in-frame clones alone and lacks a portion of them. The sample includes a few hundred thousand clones, approximately 84% of them seen just once. This clonotype was obtained from a young woman who had recovered from COVID-19. The rearrangement uses TRBV27 and TRBJ2-7; D is undetermined. The material sequenced was PBMCs or T cells enriched from blood (not recorded which). Here the CDR3 reads CASSPSVNDISYEQYF. The CDR3, as DNA: TGTGCCAGCAGTCCTTCGGTAAATGATATCTCCTACGAGCAGTACTTC.